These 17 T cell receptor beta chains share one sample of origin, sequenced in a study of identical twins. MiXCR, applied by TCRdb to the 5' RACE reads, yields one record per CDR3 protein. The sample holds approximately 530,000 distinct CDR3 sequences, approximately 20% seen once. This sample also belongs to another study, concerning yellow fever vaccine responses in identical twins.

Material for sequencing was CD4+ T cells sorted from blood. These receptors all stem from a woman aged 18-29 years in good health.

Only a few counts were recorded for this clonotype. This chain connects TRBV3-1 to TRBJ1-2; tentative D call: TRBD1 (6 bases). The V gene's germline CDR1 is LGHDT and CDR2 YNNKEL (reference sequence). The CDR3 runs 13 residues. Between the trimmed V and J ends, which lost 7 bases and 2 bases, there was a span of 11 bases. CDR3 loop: CASTGQQNYGYTF. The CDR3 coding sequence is TGTGCCAGCACAGGACAGCAGAACTATGGCTACACCTTC.

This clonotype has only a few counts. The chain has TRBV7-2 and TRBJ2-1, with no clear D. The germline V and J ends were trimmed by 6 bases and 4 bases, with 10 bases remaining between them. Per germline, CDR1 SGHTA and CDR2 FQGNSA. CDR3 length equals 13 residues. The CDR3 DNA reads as TGTGCCAGCAGATACGACGGGTACAATGAGCAGTTCTTC. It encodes CASRYDGYNEQFF.

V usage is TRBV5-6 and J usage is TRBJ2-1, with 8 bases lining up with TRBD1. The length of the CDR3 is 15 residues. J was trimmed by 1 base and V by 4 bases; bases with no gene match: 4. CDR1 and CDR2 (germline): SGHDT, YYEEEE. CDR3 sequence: CASSRTGLSYNEQFF. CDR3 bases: TGTGCCAGCAGCCGGACAGGGCTTTCCTACAATGAGCAGTTCTTC.

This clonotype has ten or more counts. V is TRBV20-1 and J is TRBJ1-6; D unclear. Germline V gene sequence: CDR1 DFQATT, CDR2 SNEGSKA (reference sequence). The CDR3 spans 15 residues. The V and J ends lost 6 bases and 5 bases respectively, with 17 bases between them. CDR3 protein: CSAPPREGNNSPLHF. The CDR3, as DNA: TGCAGTGCGCCGCCCCGGGAAGGGAATAATTCACCCCTCCACTTT.

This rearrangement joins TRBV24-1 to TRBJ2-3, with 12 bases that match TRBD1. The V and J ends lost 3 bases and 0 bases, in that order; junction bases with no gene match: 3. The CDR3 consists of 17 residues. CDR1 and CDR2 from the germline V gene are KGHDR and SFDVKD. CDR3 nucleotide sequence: TGTGCCACCAGTGATGGGGACAGGGGGCAGAGCACAGATACGCAGTATTTT. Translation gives CATSDGDRGQSTDTQYF.

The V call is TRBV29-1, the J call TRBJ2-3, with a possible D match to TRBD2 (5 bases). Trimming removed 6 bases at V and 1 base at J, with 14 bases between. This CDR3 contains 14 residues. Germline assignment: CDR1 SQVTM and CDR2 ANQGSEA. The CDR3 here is CSVMFNSGTDTQYF. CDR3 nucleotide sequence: TGCAGCGTCATGTTCAATAGCGGCACAGATACGCAGTATTTT.

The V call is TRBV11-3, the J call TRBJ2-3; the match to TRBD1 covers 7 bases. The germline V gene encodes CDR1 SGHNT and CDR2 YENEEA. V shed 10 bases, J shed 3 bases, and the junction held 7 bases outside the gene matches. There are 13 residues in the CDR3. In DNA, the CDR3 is TGTGCCACGTCTCAGGACAGGACAGATACGCAGTATTTT. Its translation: CATSQDRTDTQYF.

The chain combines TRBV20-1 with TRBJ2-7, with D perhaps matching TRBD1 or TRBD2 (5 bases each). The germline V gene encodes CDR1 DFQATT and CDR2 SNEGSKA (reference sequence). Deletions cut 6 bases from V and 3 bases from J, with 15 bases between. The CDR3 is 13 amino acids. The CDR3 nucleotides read TGCAGTGCGACGGGGCTATTTGGCTACGAGCAGTACTTC. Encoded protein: CSATGLFGYEQYF.

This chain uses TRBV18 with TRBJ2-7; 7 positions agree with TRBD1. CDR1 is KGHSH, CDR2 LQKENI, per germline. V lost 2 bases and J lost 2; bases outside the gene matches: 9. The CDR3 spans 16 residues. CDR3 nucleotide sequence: TGTGCCAGCTCACCAACGGCAGGGACAGCTCCCTACGAGCAGTACTTC. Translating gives CASSPTAGTAPYEQYF.

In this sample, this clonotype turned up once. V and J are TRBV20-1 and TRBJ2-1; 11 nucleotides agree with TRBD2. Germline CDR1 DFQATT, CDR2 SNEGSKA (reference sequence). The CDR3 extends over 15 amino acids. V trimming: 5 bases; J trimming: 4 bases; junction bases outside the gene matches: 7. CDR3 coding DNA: TGCAGTGCTGCCCGACTAGCGGGGAGATACAATGAGCAGTTCTTC. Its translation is CSAARLAGRYNEQFF.

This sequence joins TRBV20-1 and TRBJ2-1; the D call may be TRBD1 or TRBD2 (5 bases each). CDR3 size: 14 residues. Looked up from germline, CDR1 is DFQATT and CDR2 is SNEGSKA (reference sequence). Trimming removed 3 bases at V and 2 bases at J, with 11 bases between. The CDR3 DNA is TGCAGTGCTAGGTCCTGGGGGACCTACAATGAGCAGTTCTTC. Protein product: CSARSWGTYNEQFF.

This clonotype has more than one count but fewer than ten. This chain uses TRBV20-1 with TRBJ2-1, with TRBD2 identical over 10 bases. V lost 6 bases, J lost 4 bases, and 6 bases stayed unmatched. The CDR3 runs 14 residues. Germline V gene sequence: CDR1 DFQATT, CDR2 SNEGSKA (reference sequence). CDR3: CSALSGGPYNEQFF. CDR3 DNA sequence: TGCAGTGCCCTTAGCGGGGGGCCTTACAATGAGCAGTTCTTC.

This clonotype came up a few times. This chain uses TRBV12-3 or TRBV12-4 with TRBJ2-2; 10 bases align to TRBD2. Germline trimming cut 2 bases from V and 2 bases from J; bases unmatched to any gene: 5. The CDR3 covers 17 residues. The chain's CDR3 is CASSLLLAGTNTGELFF. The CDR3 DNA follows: TGTGCCAGCAGTTTATTACTAGCGGGAACCAACACCGGGGAGCTGTTTTTT.

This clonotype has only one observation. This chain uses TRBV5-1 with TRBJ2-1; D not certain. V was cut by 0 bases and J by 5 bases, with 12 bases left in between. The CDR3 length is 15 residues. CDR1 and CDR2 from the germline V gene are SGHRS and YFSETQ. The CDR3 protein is CASSLGARSNNEQFF. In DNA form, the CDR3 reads TGCGCCAGCAGCTTGGGGGCCCGATCCAACAATGAGCAGTTCTTC.

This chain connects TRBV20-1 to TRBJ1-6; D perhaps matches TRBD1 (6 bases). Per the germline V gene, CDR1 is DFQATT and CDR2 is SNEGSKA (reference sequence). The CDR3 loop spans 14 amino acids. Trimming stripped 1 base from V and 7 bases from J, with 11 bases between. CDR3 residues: CSARVDSGNSPLHF. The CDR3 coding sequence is TGCAGTGCTAGAGTGGACAGTGGGAATTCACCCCTCCACTTT.

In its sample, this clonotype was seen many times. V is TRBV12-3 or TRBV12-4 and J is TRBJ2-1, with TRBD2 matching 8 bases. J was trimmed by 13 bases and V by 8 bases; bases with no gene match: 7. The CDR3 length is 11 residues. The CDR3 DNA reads TGTGCCAGCTTTTTTAGCGGGACCCAGTTCTTC. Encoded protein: CASFFSGTQFF.

The CDR3 protein is CASSQTDVGTEAFF. The CDR3 DNA reads TGTGCCAGCAGTCAAACAGATGTAGGCACTGAAGCTTTCTTT. The V and J genes are TRBV6-1 and TRBJ1-1; D remains ambiguous. Deletions cut 5 bases from V and 4 bases from J, with 14 bases between. Germline loops: CDR1 MNHNS, CDR2 SASEGT. CDR3 length: 14 residues.